These 31 T cell receptor beta chains came from one sample sequenced in a study of blood T cell repertoires in COVID-19. Clones were sequenced by immunoSEQ multiplex PCR, and TCRdb holds only the in-frame ones, with some missing. The repertoire has approximately 220,000 clones, approximately 83% of them found once; the top ten carry roughly 3.8%. The sample taken for sequencing was PBMCs or T cells enriched from blood (not recorded which). The receptors shown here come from a woman aged 40-49 years with acute COVID-19.

V usage is TRBV28 and J usage is TRBJ1-3; 10 positions agree with TRBD1. V trimming: 6 bases; J trimming: 8 bases; junction bases outside the gene matches: 7. This CDR3 spans 14 amino acids. The germline V gene encodes CDR1 MDHEN and CDR2 SYDVKM. The CDR3 DNA follows: TGTGCCAGCAGATCGACAGGGGGCGTCTACACCATATATTTT. This encodes CASRSTGGVYTIYF.

The V and J genes are TRBV7-9 and TRBJ2-3; perhaps TRBD1 as D (5 bases). Trimming pared 7 bases from V and 6 bases from J, leaving 20 bases between. Germline V gene lookup returns CDR1 SEHNR and CDR2 FQNEAQ (reference sequence). The CDR3 is made up of 15 amino acids. DNA for the CDR3: TGTGCCAGCAACAACCCTCGAACAGGTGGCGATACGCAGTATTTT. This sequence encodes CASNNPRTGGDTQYF.

This rearrangement joins TRBV6-5 to TRBJ2-2; D is ambiguous. In germline, CDR1 is MNHEY, CDR2 SVGAGI. The CDR3 has 14 residues. Deletions cut 0 bases from V and 6 bases from J, with 8 bases between. The CDR3 region is CASSYSLAAGELFF. The CDR3 DNA sequence: TGTGCCAGCAGTTACTCGCTGGCTGCCGGGGAGCTGTTTTTT.

V gene TRBV5-1 combines with J gene TRBJ2-3; 11 bases are shared with TRBD2. The CDR3 sequence is 17 residues long. V was pared by 4 bases and J by 4 bases, with 11 bases of the junction left unmatched. Germline V lookup: CDR1 SGHRS, CDR2 YFSETQ. The CDR3 nucleotides read TGCGCCAGCAGCACAAAAATAGCGGGAGGGTGGCCAGATACGCAGTATTTT. It encodes CASSTKIAGGWPDTQYF.

The V call is TRBV7-3, the J call TRBJ1-1, with a possible D match to TRBD1 (6 bases). The germline CDR1 and CDR2 sequences are SGHTA and FQGTGA. The CDR3 consists of 16 residues. Trimming cost V 5 bases and J 0 bases, with 16 bases left between them. CDR3 coding DNA: TGTGCCAGCAGCCCGAGGTCTGGACAGCTGAACACTGAAGCTTTCTTT. Translating gives CASSPRSGQLNTEAFF.

Comment on this clone: Other DNA sequences of this sample code for an identical CDR3. The chain employs TRBV4-1 and TRBJ2-3; 8 bases match TRBD2. From germline, CDR1 is MGHRA and CDR2 YSYEKL. The CDR3 covers 15 residues. J was trimmed by 5 bases and V by 2 bases; bases with no gene match: 6. The CDR3 loop reads CASSQTGLAGDTQYF. The CDR3 nucleotides are TGCGCCAGCAGCCAAACTGGACTAGCCGGAGATACGCAGTATTTT.

CDR3 in DNA: TGTGCCATCAGTGAGTCTCAAGGGAGCTACGAGCAGTACTTC. Translated, it gives CAISESQGSYEQYF. The chain links TRBV10-3 to TRBJ2-7, with a tentative D call TRBD2 (5 bases). The CDR3 is 14 residues long. V lost 0 bases, J lost 3 bases, and 9 bases lay in between. CDR1 and CDR2 (germline): ENHRY, SYGVKD.

The gene calls are TRBV4-2 and TRBJ2-5, with 12 bases identical to TRBD1. Per germline, CDR1 LGHNA and CDR2 YNFKEQ. Germline trimming cut 1 base from V and 5 bases from J; bases unmatched to any gene: 11. This CDR3 has 18 amino acids. CDR3: CASSQVARGGQGAETQYF. The CDR3 nucleotides are TGTGCCAGCAGCCAAGTAGCCCGGGGGGGACAGGGGGCTGAGACCCAGTACTTC.

This clone occurred once. The rearrangement uses TRBV5-4 and TRBJ1-2; D not certain. CDR1 SGHNT and CDR2 YYREEE come from the germline V gene (reference sequence). V lost 0 bases and J 7 bases, leaving 4 bases between the germline ends. The CDR3 runs 11 residues. For the CDR3, the DNA is TGTGCCAGCAGCTTGGCGGGTGGCTACACCTTC. Encoded protein: CASSLAGGYTF.

The chain combines TRBV5-5 with TRBJ1-1; TRBD1 might be the D (6 bases). The CDR3 consists of 13 residues. Germline V gene lookup returns CDR1 SGHKS and CDR2 YYEKEE (reference sequence). V gave up 5 bases and J gave up 1 base, with 9 bases separating them. CDR3 sequence reads: CASRRQENTEAFF. In nucleotides, the CDR3 is TGTGCCAGCAGAAGACAGGAGAACACTGAAGCTTTCTTT.

The chain combines TRBV6-5 with TRBJ1-2; TRBD1 aligns across 7 bases. The V segment lost 6 bases and the J segment 3 bases; nucleotides outside the gene matches: 7. The CDR3 has 14 residues. Germline V gives CDR1 MNHEY, CDR2 SVGAGI. DNA for the CDR3: TGTGCCAGCAGAAGACAGGGAAGGGACTATGGCTACACCTTC. It specifies CASRRQGRDYGYTF.

The rearrangement uses TRBV7-9 and TRBJ2-7, with TRBD1 matching over 10 bases. V was clipped by 4 bases and J by 6 bases; unmatched bases: 6. Germline V gives CDR1 SEHNR, CDR2 FQNEAQ (reference sequence). The CDR3 spans 14 residues. CDR3 bases: TGTGCCAGCAGCTCCCGGGACAGGGGTACCGAGCAGTACTTC. Its protein is CASSSRDRGTEQYF.

The chain joins TRBV19 to TRBJ2-7, with 12 bases identical to TRBD2. The CDR3 length is 17 residues. Germline V gives CDR1 LNHDA, CDR2 SQIVND (reference sequence). V dropped 2 bases and J dropped 0; count of bases not matched to a gene: 5. The CDR3 sequence is CASSISSGRGASYEQYF. In DNA form, the CDR3 reads TGTGCCAGTAGTATATCTAGCGGGAGGGGAGCCTCCTACGAGCAGTACTTC.

The chain carries TRBV5-4 and TRBJ2-1; 7 bases agree with TRBD2. Germline CDR1 is SGHNT and CDR2 is YYREEE (reference sequence). The CDR3 consists of 13 residues. Unmatched junction bases numbered 6, after V lost 8 bases and J lost 4 bases. The CDR3 loop reads CASRLAGYNEQFF. CDR3 DNA sequence: TGTGCCAGTCGACTAGCAGGTTACAATGAGCAGTTCTTC.

This clone appeared a single time. The CDR3 loop is CAATGGLREKLFF. CDR3 bases: TGTGCCGCAACAGGGGGCTTGCGGGAAAAACTGTTTTTT. The chain recombines TRBV19 with TRBJ1-4; 9 nucleotides agree with TRBD1. The CDR3 is 13 amino acids. The germline V gene has CDR1 LNHDA and CDR2 SQIVND (reference sequence). The junction had 9 bases not matched to a gene; V was cut back by 11 bases and J by 8 bases.

This clone came up once. The chain carries TRBV28 and TRBJ2-5; 8 bases align to TRBD1. CDR1 is MDHEN, CDR2 SYDVKM, per germline. Trimming removed 2 bases from V and 4 bases from J; junction bases left unmatched: 6. The CDR3 loop spans 15 amino acids. CDR3 amino acids: CASSLGRGRVETQYF. The CDR3 DNA is TGTGCCAGCAGTTTAGGCAGGGGGCGGGTAGAGACCCAGTACTTC.

Written as DNA, the CDR3 is TGTGCCATCACTCCCGGGACAGCCCAGACCGGGGAGCTGTTTTTT. The encoded protein is CAITPGTAQTGELFF. The genes are TRBV10-3 and TRBJ2-2; TRBD1 aligns across 7 bases. Germline values: CDR1 ENHRY, CDR2 SYGVKD. The V segment lost 7 bases and the J segment 5 bases; nucleotides outside the gene matches: 10. The CDR3 is made up of 15 amino acids.

As regards this clone: The sample has other DNA sequences that encode this CDR3 too. This rearrangement joins TRBV7-9 to TRBJ2-2, with 8 bases identical to TRBD2. Unmatched junction bases numbered 1, after V lost 4 bases and J lost 0 bases. Germline V lookup: CDR1 SEHNR, CDR2 FQNEAQ (reference sequence). This CDR3 comprises 15 residues. CDR3 protein: CASSSSGPNTGELFF. DNA of the CDR3: TGTGCCAGCAGCTCTAGCGGGCCGAACACCGGGGAGCTGTTTTTT. The whole variable domain, filled in from reference TRBV7-9 and TRBJ2-2, reads DTGVSQNPRHKITKRGQNVTFRCDPISEHNRLYWYRQTLGQGPEFLTYFQNEAQLEKSRLLSDRFSAERPKGSFSTLEIQRTEQGDSAMYLCASSSSGPNTGELFFGEGSRLTVL.

Only one count was recorded for this clone. This chain uses TRBV14 with TRBJ1-2; D remains unclear. Trimming left V 1 base short and J 1 base short, with 10 bases between. This CDR3 is 15 amino acids long. CDR1 and CDR2 (germline): SGHDN, FVKESK. CDR3: CASSQVAGLNYGYTF. The CDR3 nucleotides are TGTGCCAGCAGCCAAGTAGCAGGACTTAACTATGGCTACACCTTC.

The rearrangement uses TRBV18 and TRBJ2-1; 13 bases are shared with TRBD2. The CDR3 length is 17 residues. J lost 6 bases, V lost 4 bases, and 9 bases had no gene match. The germline V gene has CDR1 KGHSH and CDR2 LQKENI. CDR3 sequence: CASSLNRRTSGSNEQFF. The CDR3 region has the DNA TGTGCCAGCTCACTAAATCGTCGGACTAGCGGGAGCAATGAGCAGTTCTTC.

The chain joins TRBV28 to TRBJ2-7; 9 bases match TRBD1. This CDR3 comprises 14 residues. Germline-derived CDR1 and CDR2 are MDHEN and SYDVKM. V was clipped by 7 bases and J by 6 bases; unmatched bases: 10. In nucleotides, the CDR3 is TGTGCCAGCACCTCCCGGGACAGGGTCGGCGAGCAGTACTTC. Residues: CASTSRDRVGEQYF.

The CDR3 bases are TGTGCCAGCAGCCGCGCACAGGTCTACGAGCAGTACTTC. As protein: CASSRAQVYEQYF. The chain has TRBV7-8 and TRBJ2-7; TRBD1 might be the D (5 bases). This CDR3 has 13 residues. The V gene's germline CDR1 is SGHVS and CDR2 FQNEAQ. Trimming pared 5 bases from V and 3 bases from J, leaving 11 bases between.

The V call is TRBV7-2, the J call TRBJ2-3, with D possibly matching TRBD2 (5 bases). Trimming removed 2 bases at V and 6 bases at J, with 9 bases between. The germline gives CDR1 SGHTA, CDR2 FQGNSA. The CDR3 is 13 residues long. The CDR3 protein is CASSLTLADTQYF. CDR3 coding DNA: TGTGCCAGCAGCTTAACTCTAGCCGATACGCAGTATTTT.

The gene calls are TRBV12-3 or TRBV12-4 and TRBJ2-7; maybe TRBD1 (5 bases). This CDR3 comprises 12 residues. The V and J ends lost 3 bases and 4 bases respectively, with 7 bases between them. Written as DNA, the CDR3 is TGTGCCAGCAGTTTGGACATTTACGAGCAGTACTTC. As protein: CASSLDIYEQYF.

The chain has TRBV7-2 and TRBJ2-7; possibly TRBD1 for D (6 bases). Trimming removed 5 bases from V and 2 bases from J, with 16 bases in between. Germline V CDR1 and CDR2: SGHTA, FQGNSA. CDR3 length equals 15 residues. The CDR3 here is CASSPRQAIAYEQYF. The CDR3 region has the DNA TGTGCCAGCAGCCCCCGACAGGCGATTGCCTACGAGCAGTACTTC.

V and J are TRBV5-8 and TRBJ1-1; TRBD1 matches 9 bases. Per the germline V gene, CDR1 is SGHTS and CDR2 is YDEGEE. This CDR3 is built from 16 residues. V shed 0 bases, J shed 5 bases, and the junction held 8 bases outside the gene matches. CDR3 protein: CASSLVVLTGGTEAFF. The CDR3 bases are TGTGCCAGCAGCTTGGTCGTATTGACAGGGGGTACTGAAGCTTTCTTT.

This chain uses TRBV5-5 with TRBJ1-5; D is possibly TRBD1 (6 bases). CDR1 is SGHKS and CDR2 is YYEKEE in the germline V gene (reference sequence). Trimming took 2 bases from V and 7 from J, leaving 13 bases between them. CDR3 length: 14 amino acids. CDR3 protein: CASSLTTGGQPQHF. In nucleotides, the CDR3 is TGTGCCAGCAGCTTAACGACAGGCGGGCAGCCCCAGCATTTT.

The rearrangement uses TRBV7-2 and TRBJ2-3, with 7 bases matching TRBD1. V shed 5 bases, J shed 5 bases, and the junction held 1 base outside the gene matches. Germline V gene data show CDR1 as SGHTA and CDR2 as FQGNSA. CDR3 length: 12 amino acids. CDR3 region: CASSRQGDTQYF. Written as DNA, the CDR3 is TGTGCCAGCAGCCGACAGGGAGATACGCAGTATTTT.

V gene TRBV4-2 combines with J gene TRBJ1-6; TRBD1 matches at 8 bases. Trimming at V came to 4 bases and at J to 3 bases, leaving 5 bases not matched to a gene. Germline values: CDR1 LGHNA, CDR2 YNFKEQ. The CDR3 loop spans 16 amino acids. This CDR3 reads CASSLSQGVYNSPLHF. CDR3 nucleotides: TGTGCCAGCAGCCTGTCACAGGGGGTCTATAATTCACCCCTCCACTTT.

The chain recombines TRBV7-9 with TRBJ1-1, with 12 bases identical to TRBD1. This CDR3 is built from 14 residues. The V and J ends lost 1 base and 8 bases, in that order; junction bases with no gene match: 2. CDR1 SEHNR and CDR2 FQNEAQ come from the germline V gene (reference sequence). The CDR3 spells CASSLVGTGGEAFF. The CDR3 nucleotides are TGTGCCAGCAGCTTAGTAGGGACAGGGGGCGAAGCTTTCTTT.

This CDR3 is CASSITSGTASSYNEQFF. For the CDR3, the DNA is TGTGCCAGTAGTATAACCTCCGGGACAGCTAGCTCCTACAATGAGCAGTTCTTC. V and J are TRBV19 and TRBJ2-1; the match to TRBD1 covers 7 bases. The CDR3 consists of 18 residues. Trimming at V came to 2 bases and at J to 0 bases, leaving 10 bases not matched to a gene. Germline assignment: CDR1 LNHDA and CDR2 SQIVND (reference sequence).